The clone carrying this T cell receptor (beta chain) occurred many times. Its antigen is still unknown. This entry is derived from a study of T cells after yellow fever vaccination. General study findings and limits: Compared with primary, the secondary response was weaker and peaked at day 5, not 15.

The CDR3 has 14 amino acids. V was shortened by 0 bases and J by 6 bases, with 13 bases between the two germline ends. In germline, CDR1 is SGHRS, CDR2 YFSETQ. TCRdb reprocessed the 5' RACE reads with MiXCR, giving one entry per CDR3 protein. The sample has approximately 300,000 distinct CDR3 sequences; roughly 7% are singletons. The rearrangement links TRBV5-1 to TRBJ2-7; D is unresolved. The sequence was collected from a man aged 18 to 29 who received the YFV17D yellow fever vaccine. The specimen comprised PBMCs, sampled about 49 days after the first yellow fever vaccination. Written as DNA, the CDR3 is TGCGCCAGCAGCTTGGAAGGGCAAGGGTCCGAGCAGTACTTC. As protein: CASSLEGQGSEQYF.